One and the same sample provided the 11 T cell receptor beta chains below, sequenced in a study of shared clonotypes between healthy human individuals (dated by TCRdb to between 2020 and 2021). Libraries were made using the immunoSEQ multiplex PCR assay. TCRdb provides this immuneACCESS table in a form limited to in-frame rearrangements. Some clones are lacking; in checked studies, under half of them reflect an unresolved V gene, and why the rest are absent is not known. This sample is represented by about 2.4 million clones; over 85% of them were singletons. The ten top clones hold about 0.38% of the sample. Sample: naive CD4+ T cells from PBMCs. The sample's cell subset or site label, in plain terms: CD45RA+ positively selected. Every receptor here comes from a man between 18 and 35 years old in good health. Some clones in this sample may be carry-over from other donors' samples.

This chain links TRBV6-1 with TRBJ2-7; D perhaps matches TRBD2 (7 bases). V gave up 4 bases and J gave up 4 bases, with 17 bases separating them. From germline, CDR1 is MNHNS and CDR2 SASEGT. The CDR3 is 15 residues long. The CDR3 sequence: CASSGTVRGGYEQYF. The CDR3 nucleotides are TGTGCCAGCAGTGGGACTGTAAGGGGGGGGTACGAGCAGTACTTC.

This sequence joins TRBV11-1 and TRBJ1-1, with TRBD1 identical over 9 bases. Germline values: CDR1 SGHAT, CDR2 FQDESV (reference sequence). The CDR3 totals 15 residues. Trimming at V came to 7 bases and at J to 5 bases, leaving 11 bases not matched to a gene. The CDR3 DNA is TGTGCCAGCACCTCCCCGGACAGGGGAAATACTGAAGCTTTCTTT. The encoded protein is CASTSPDRGNTEAFF.

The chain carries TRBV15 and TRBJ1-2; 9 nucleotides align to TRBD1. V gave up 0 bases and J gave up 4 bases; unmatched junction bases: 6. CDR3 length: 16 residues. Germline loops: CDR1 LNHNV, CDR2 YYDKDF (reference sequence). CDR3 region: CATSRDYGTGRYGYTF. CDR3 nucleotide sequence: TGTGCCACCAGCAGAGATTACGGGACAGGGCGCTATGGCTACACCTTC.

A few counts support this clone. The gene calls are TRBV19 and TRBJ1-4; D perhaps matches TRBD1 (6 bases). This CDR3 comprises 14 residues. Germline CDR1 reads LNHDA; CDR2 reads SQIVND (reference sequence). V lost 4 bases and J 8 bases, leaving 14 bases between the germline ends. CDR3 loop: CASSTSGEWEKLFF. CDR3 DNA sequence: TGTGCCAGTAGTACATCAGGGGAATGGGAAAAACTGTTTTTT.

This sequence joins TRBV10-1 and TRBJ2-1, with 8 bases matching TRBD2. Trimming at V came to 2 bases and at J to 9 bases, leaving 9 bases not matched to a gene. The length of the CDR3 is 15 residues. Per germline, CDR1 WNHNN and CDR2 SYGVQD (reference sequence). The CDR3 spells CASSEPAGVGGEQFF. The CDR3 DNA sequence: TGCGCCAGCAGTGAGCCAGCGGGAGTGGGTGGTGAGCAGTTCTTC.

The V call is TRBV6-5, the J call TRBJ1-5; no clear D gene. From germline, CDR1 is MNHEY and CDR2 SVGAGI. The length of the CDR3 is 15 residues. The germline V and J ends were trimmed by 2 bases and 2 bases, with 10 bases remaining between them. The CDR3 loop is CASSYRNGRNQPQHF. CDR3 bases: TGTGCCAGCAGTTACCGGAATGGACGCAATCAGCCCCAGCATTTT.

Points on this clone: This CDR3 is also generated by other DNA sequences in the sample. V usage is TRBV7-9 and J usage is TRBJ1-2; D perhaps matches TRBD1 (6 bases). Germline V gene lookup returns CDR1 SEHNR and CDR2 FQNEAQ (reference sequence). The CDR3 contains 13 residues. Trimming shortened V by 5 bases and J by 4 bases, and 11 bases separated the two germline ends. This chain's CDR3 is CASSPTGGYGYTF. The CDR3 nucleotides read TGTGCCAGCAGCCCGACAGGAGGCTATGGCTACACCTTC.

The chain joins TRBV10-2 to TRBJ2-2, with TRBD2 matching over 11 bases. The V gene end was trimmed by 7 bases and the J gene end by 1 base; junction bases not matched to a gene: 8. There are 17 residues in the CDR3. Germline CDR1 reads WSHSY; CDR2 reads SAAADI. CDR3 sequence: CASKLAGGGVNTGELFF. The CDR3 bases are TGCGCCAGCAAGCTAGCGGGAGGAGGGGTGAACACCGGGGAGCTGTTTTTT.

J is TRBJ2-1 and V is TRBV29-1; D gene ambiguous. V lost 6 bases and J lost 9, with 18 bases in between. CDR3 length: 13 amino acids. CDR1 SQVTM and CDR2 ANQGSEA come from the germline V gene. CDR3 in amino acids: CSVNGLLKGEQFF. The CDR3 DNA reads TGCAGCGTAAACGGGCTACTAAAGGGTGAGCAGTTCTTC.

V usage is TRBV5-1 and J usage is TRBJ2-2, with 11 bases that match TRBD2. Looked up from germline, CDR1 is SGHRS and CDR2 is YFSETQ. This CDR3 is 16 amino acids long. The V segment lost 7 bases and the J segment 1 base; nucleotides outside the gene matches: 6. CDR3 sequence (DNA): TGCGCCAGCGCTACAGGGACTAGCGGGAACACCGGGGAGCTGTTTTTT. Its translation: CASATGTSGNTGELFF.

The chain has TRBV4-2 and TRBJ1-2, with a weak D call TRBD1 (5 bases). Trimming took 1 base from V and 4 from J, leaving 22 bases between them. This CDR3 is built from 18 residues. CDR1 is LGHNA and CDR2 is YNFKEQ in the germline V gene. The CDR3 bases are TGTGCCAGCAGCCAAGGAACTTCTCCGCAGGGCGCGAGCTATGGCTACACCTTC. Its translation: CASSQGTSPQGASYGYTF.